The sequence of this T cell receptor beta chain was determined in a study of patients and donors after allogeneic stem cell transplantation. TCRdb processed the RT-PCR reads anew with MiXCR; each CDR3 protein has one entry. The sample lists about 230,000 distinct CDR3 sequences; roughly 14% were seen once. The V segment lost 5 bases and the J segment 7 bases; nucleotides outside the gene matches: 11. CDR1 and CDR2 (germline): MNHNS, SASEGT. CDR3 size: 16 residues. This chain joins TRBV6-1 and TRBJ2-3, with 11 bases that match TRBD1. Sequencing input: blood, either unsorted or a sorted T cell fraction (not recorded which). The origin of this receptor is a human donor who was either an allogeneic HSCT recipient or a stem cell or donor lymphocyte infusion donor (not recorded which). It is not recorded whose cells these are; they may come from a transplant donor. Written as DNA, the CDR3 is TGTGCCAGCAGTACGATGATGGGACAGGGGGTCTATACGCAGTATTTT. Its protein is CASSTMMGQGVYTQYF.